This T cell receptor (beta chain) was captured by sequencing in a study of radiotherapy plus CTLA-4 blockade in lung cancer. This clone came up a few times. The germline V gene has CDR1 SEHNR and CDR2 FQNEAQ (reference sequence). This CDR3 spans 11 amino acids. Germline trimming cut 5 bases from V and 12 bases from J; bases unmatched to any gene: 6. Assay: immunoSEQ multiplex PCR; the TCRdb copy retains only in-frame clones and omits some. The table has tens of thousands of clones, approximately 79% seen once. This chain links TRBV7-9 with TRBJ2-7; 8 positions agree with TRBD2. The sequence was collected from a human donor with non-small cell lung cancer who had a complete response to radiotherapy plus ipilimumab. The sample here was peripheral blood, taken from a patient treated with radiotherapy plus ipilimumab. The CDR3 protein is CASSQTSDLYF. The CDR3 DNA reads TGTGCCAGCAGCCAGACTAGCGACCTGTACTTC.